What follows describes a single T cell receptor (beta chain). Clones were sequenced by immunoSEQ multiplex PCR, and TCRdb holds only the in-frame ones, with some missing. The table shows about 14,000 clones, with about 64% occurring only once. This entry belongs to a study of neoadjuvant anti-PD-1 for oral cavity cancer. Germline CDR1 LNHNV, CDR2 YYDKDF (reference sequence). This CDR3 is built from 14 residues. The V and J ends lost 3 bases and 4 bases, in that order; junction bases with no gene match: 5. The starting material was PBMCs, obtained before nivolumab (anti-PD-1) treatment. V is TRBV15 and J is TRBJ1-2; TRBD1 matches at 7 bases. This sequence was found in a person aged 35-79 years with oral cavity squamous cell carcinoma. The CDR3 DNA follows: TGTGCCACCAGCAGCCCAGACAGGGCCTATGGCTACACCTTC. Protein sequence: CATSSPDRAYGYTF.